This TCR beta chain was captured by sequencing in a study of blood T cell repertoires in COVID-19. Some clones are missing from TCRdb's copy, which holds only in-frame ones; the method was immunoSEQ multiplex PCR. Among 230,000 or so clones, 88% were seen once, and the ten largest hold roughly 15%. Germline CDR1 and CDR2: SGHTA and FQGTGA. V was pared by 5 bases and J by 1 base, with 23 bases between. This CDR3 comprises 19 residues. The chain is built from TRBV7-3 and TRBJ1-4, with D tentatively TRBD1 (6 bases). The clonotype comes from a woman between 50 and 59 years old with acute COVID-19. The sequenced sample was PBMCs or T cells enriched from blood (not recorded which). The DNA of the CDR3 is TGTGCCAGCAGCCCCGACCGACAGGCCTCTTCGAAAACTAATGAAAAACTGTTTTTT. Translated, it gives CASSPDRQASSKTNEKLFF.